These T cell receptor beta chains were read from a single sample in a study of T cell repertoires in cytomegalovirus infection. TCRdb itself ran the reads through MiXCR, one entry per CDR3 protein. The sample yields around 550,000 distinct CDR3 sequences, about 25% seen once. The sequencing input was PBMCs. The receptors were sampled from a human donor in good health (CMV status not recorded). Some clones in this sample may be carry-over from other donors' samples. Each CDR3 is given with its conserved first and last residue. The order of the fields is clone size, J gene, V gene, D gene, CDR3 DNA, CDR3 protein. The D gene is left open where the match is weak. Size is omitted from some rows. Given values are once, few, many or a class for expanded clones.

NA,TRBJ1-5,TRBV7-4,NA,TGTGCCAGCCAGACTGGAGGGTTTGATCAGCCCCAGCATTTT,CASQTGGFDQPQHF
NA,TRBJ2-3,TRBV20-1,NA,TGCAGTGCTACTTCCATAGCACCGAGGACAGATACGCAGTATTTT,CSATSIAPRTDTQYF
many,TRBJ2-3,TRBV7-2,TRBD2,TGTGCCAGCAGCCAAGCAGCGGGAGGGCCCGCAGATACGCAGTATTTT,CASSQAAGGPADTQYF
many,TRBJ2-5,TRBV7-9,TRBD2,TGTGCCAGCAGCCCCTCTAGCGGGCAAGAGACCCAGTACTTC,CASSPSSGQETQYF
NA,TRBJ1-2,TRBV29-1,TRBD1,TGCGTGGGGCAGGGGACAGGGGTTGATGGCTACACCTTC,CVGQGTGVDGYTF
NA,TRBJ1-4,TRBV7-9,NA,TGTGCCAGCAGCCCTAGAGCGACGGCTAATGAAAAACTGTTTTTT,CASSPRATANEKLFF
many,TRBJ2-7,TRBV7-2,TRBD1,TGTGCCAGCAGCCGGAGACAGGGTCGTGAGCAGTACTTC,CASSRRQGREQYF
once,TRBJ2-6,TRBV5-6,NA,TGTGCCAGCAGCTTAGCCTATCCCTCTGGGGCCAACGTCCTGACTTTC,CASSLAYPSGANVLTF
many,TRBJ2-3,TRBV7-2,NA,TGTGCCAGCAGTCGTGGGATTAGCACAGATACGCAGTATTTT,CASSRGISTDTQYF
few,TRBJ1-1,TRBV19,NA,TGTGCCAGTAGTAGTTACAAGAACACTGAAGCTTTCTTT,CASSSYKNTEAFF
NA,TRBJ2-1,TRBV4-3,NA,TGCGCCAGCAGCCAAGAGGGGGCCGGGTACAATGAGCAGTTCTTC,CASSQEGAGYNEQFF
few,TRBJ1-1,TRBV2,NA,TGTGCCAGCATTCCCAGGAGGGGGGGGACTGAAGCTTTCTTT,CASIPRRGGTEAFF
few,TRBJ1-5,TRBV7-9,TRBD1,TGTGCCAGCAGCGGGGACAGGGGGATATATAGCAATCAGCCCCAGCATTTT,CASSGDRGIYSNQPQHF
many,TRBJ2-1,TRBV7-6,TRBD2,TGTGCCAGCAGCTGGAGGCTGACTAGCGCCGAATACAATGAGCAGTTCTTC,CASSWRLTSAEYNEQFF
NA,TRBJ2-1,TRBV28,NA,TGTGCCAGCAGTTTAGACTACCTCAATGAGCAGTTCTTC,CASSLDYLNEQFF
few,TRBJ2-7,TRBV12-3/TRBV12-4,NA,TGTGCCAGCAGTTTGGGAGACGTACTCTCCTACGAGCAGTACTTC,CASSLGDVLSYEQYF